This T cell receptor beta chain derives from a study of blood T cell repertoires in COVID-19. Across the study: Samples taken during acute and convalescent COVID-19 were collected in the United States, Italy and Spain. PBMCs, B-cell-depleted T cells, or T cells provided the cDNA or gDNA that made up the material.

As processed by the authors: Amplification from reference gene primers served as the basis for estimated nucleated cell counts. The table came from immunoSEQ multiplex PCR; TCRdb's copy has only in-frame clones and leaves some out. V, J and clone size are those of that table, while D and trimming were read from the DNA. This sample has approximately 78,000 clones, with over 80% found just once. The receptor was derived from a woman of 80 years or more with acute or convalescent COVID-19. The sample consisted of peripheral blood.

The CDR3 DNA sequence: TGTGCCATCAGTGAGTTCAGTAATCAGCCCCAGCATTTT. It encodes CAISEFSNQPQHF. V and J are TRBV10-3 and TRBJ1-5; no reliable D call. The germline gives CDR1 ENHRY, CDR2 SYGVKD. The CDR3 contains 13 residues. The V and J ends lost 1 base and 4 bases respectively, with 5 bases between them.